This entry lists 30 T cell receptor beta chains sequenced from one sample in a study of tumor-infiltrating lymphocytes in primary liver carcinoma. It was unsorted whole blood that yielded blood RNA, and germline DNA was also extracted. Production of TCR beta cDNA used around 500 ng total RNA together with a constant-region primer. Employing slightly modified ARM-PCR, three nested multiplex PCR rounds were run, and these gave rise to the TCR beta libraries. PCR rounds one and two used TRBV1-TRBV30 forward primers with a C-beta reverse primer for about 11 cycles each. In TCRdb, the multiplex PCR reads were re-called with MiXCR into one record per CDR3 protein. The sample contains some 320,000 distinct CDR3 sequences, 65% of which appear only once. Sequencing was performed on peripheral blood. The receptors come from a man aged 40-49 years with primary liver carcinoma and hepatitis B virus infection.

This sequence joins TRBV11-3 and TRBJ2-1; D is ambiguous. CDR3 length equals 12 residues. The ends were cut back, 5 bases at V and 9 bases at J, with 11 bases in the middle. Germline assignment: CDR1 SGHNT and CDR2 YENEEA. The DNA of the CDR3 is TGTGCCAGCAGCCTGCATTCCGGTGAGCAGTTCTTC. Translation gives CASSLHSGEQFF.

This clonotype was detected many times. The gene calls are TRBV6-6 and TRBJ1-2; D not certain. Deletions cut 7 bases from V and 3 bases from J, with 9 bases between. Germline V gene lookup returns CDR1 MNHNY and CDR2 SVGAGI (reference sequence). CDR3 length equals 12 residues. CDR3 DNA: TGTGCCAGCAAGGGCACCGACTATGGCTACACCTTC. It translates to CASKGTDYGYTF.

Regarding this clonotype: The junction differs from germline at one of its ends, possibly a read error. The chain uses TRBV6-1 and TRBJ1-5; tentative D call: TRBD1 (6 bases). The CDR3 runs 13 residues. CDR1 is MNHNS and CDR2 is SASEGT in the germline V gene. The CDR3 DNA follows: TGTGCCACCCGGGACAAGCTCAATCAGGCCCAGCATTTT. Protein: CATRDKLNQAQHF.

In regard to this clonotype: This may arise from a read error, as a much more abundant clone is one base away. No conserved phenylalanine or tryptophan is present at the end of the CDR3, so a read error is the likely explanation. The chain combines TRBV6-5 with TRBJ2-7, with D possibly matching TRBD1 (6 bases). The CDR3 contains 14 residues. V lost 6 bases to trimming and J lost 2 bases, with 14 bases between them. Germline V gives CDR1 MNHEY, CDR2 SVGAGI. The CDR3 loop reads CASSSGDTAYEQYL. The DNA of the CDR3 is TGTGCCAGCAGCTCCGGGGACACCGCCTACGAGCAGTACCTC.

Only a few counts were recorded for this clonotype. The V gene is TRBV30, the J gene TRBJ2-1; D is undetermined. V lost 2 bases and J 4 bases, leaving 6 bases between the germline ends. From germline, CDR1 is GTSNPN and CDR2 SVGIG (reference sequence). CDR3 size: 12 residues. CDR3 loop: CAWSRKYNEQFF. The CDR3 nucleotides read TGTGCCTGGAGTCGAAAATACAATGAGCAGTTCTTC.

Note on this clonotype: A read error may be the cause here, since a much bigger clone is one base away. The V and J genes are TRBV6-1 and TRBJ2-5; a weak D match, TRBD2 (5 bases). Per the germline V gene, CDR1 is MNHNS and CDR2 is SASEGT. Trimming took 6 bases from V and 1 from J, leaving 12 bases between them. The CDR3 totals 14 residues. Here the CDR3 reads CASRTNGLQETQYF. In DNA form, the CDR3 reads TGTGCCAGCAGGACTAACGGGCTCCAAGAGACCCAGTACTTC.

There are many counts of this clonotype. V and J are TRBV12-3 or TRBV12-4 and TRBJ2-7, with TRBD2 as a possible D gene (6 bases). Deletions cut 3 bases from V and 1 base from J, with 16 bases between. The CDR3 contains 16 residues. CDR3 region: CASSFKEAGISYEQYF. CDR3 bases: TGTGCCAGCAGTTTTAAAGAAGCGGGCATTTCCTACGAGCAGTACTTC.

Only a few counts were recorded for this clonotype. At one end, the junction sequence differs from germline, possibly due to a read error. V is TRBV5-6 and J is TRBJ2-7; 7 bases are shared with TRBD1. Germline CDR1 is SGHDT and CDR2 is YYEEEE. The length of the CDR3 is 15 residues. CDR3 residues: CASSQEPTGFEEQYF. The CDR3 coding sequence is TGTGCCAGCAGCCAAGAGCCGACAGGGTTCGAAGAGCAGTATTTC.

Turning to this clonotype: This may stem from a read error, because a much larger clone lies one nucleotide away. J is TRBJ2-5 and V is TRBV6-5; D is ambiguous. V lost 5 bases and J 4 bases, leaving 11 bases between the germline ends. This CDR3 spans 13 amino acids. Per the germline V gene, CDR1 is MNHEY and CDR2 is SVGAGI. The DNA for the CDR3 is TGTGCCAGCAGTACATGGGTGCGAGAGACCCAGTACTTC. It translates to CASSTWVRETQYF.

Turning to this clonotype: A read error may explain this, as a much larger clone is one base away. The V and J genes are TRBV24-1 and TRBJ1-5, with 7 bases aligning to TRBD1. CDR3 length: 15 residues. CDR1 KGHDR and CDR2 SFDVKD come from the germline V gene. V shed 2 bases, J shed 6 bases, and the junction held 6 bases outside the gene matches. This chain's CDR3 is CATSDSGQPSQPQHF. The CDR3 DNA reads as TGTGCCACCAGTGATTCGGGACAGCCCAGTCAGCCCCAGCATTTT.

Only a few counts were recorded for this clonotype. The V call is TRBV5-1, the J call TRBJ1-4; possibly TRBD1 for D (5 bases). The germline CDR1 and CDR2 sequences are SGHRS and YFSETQ. The germline V and J ends were trimmed by 4 bases and 8 bases, with 12 bases remaining between them. The CDR3 is 13 amino acids. CDR3 in DNA: TGCGCCAGCAGCACCGGACAAACCGAAAAACTGTTTTTT. It encodes CASSTGQTEKLFF.

Of note for this clonotype: The final CDR3 position lacks the conserved phenylalanine or tryptophan, pointing to a likely read error. V gene TRBV14 combines with J gene TRBJ2-7; D gene ambiguous. The germline gives CDR1 SGHDN, CDR2 FVKESK. The ends were cut back, 1 base at V and 0 bases at J, with 13 bases in the middle. The CDR3 runs to 16 residues. CDR3 nucleotides: TGTGCCAGCAGCCAAGGTTCACAGTCATCCTCCTACGAGCAGTACTTA. Its translation is CASSQGSQSSSYEQYL.

For this clonotype: One junction end disagrees with the germline gene, perhaps due to a read error. The chain carries TRBV29-1 and TRBJ1-1; 8 bases match TRBD1. The V gene's germline CDR1 is SQVTM and CDR2 ANQGSEA. The CDR3 is 15 residues long. CDR3: CSIAGGLLLDTEAIF. The DNA of the CDR3 is TGCAGCATCGCAGGGGGCCTACTTTTAGACACTGAAGCTATCTTT.

Regarding this clonotype: A much bigger clone sits one base away, suggesting this may be a read error. No conserved phenylalanine or tryptophan is present at the end of the CDR3, so a read error is the likely explanation. The chain has TRBV5-4 and TRBJ2-1; 9 bases match TRBD2. This CDR3 region has 15 residues. The J segment lost 3 bases and the V segment lost 2 bases, leaving 3 bases of the junction unmatched. CDR1 SGHNT and CDR2 YYREEE come from the germline V gene (reference sequence). Written as DNA, the CDR3 is TGTGCCAGCAGCTTAAGACTAGCGGACTACAATGAGCAGTTCCTC. Translation: CASSLRLADYNEQFL.

This clonotype showed up many times. The chain uses TRBV4-1 and TRBJ2-3; 11 bases are a match to TRBD2. CDR3 size: 16 residues. V lost 3 bases to trimming and J lost 10 bases; unmatched junction nucleotides: 12. In germline, CDR1 is MGHRA, CDR2 YSYEKL. CDR3 protein: CASSHGQLAGEGSQYF. CDR3 bases: TGCGCCAGCAGCCATGGACAACTAGCGGGAGAAGGGTCGCAGTATTTT.

Details on this clonotype: One end of the junction does not line up with germline, which may come from a read error. The chain uses TRBV13 and TRBJ2-3; D remains unclear. The V gene's germline CDR1 is PRHDT and CDR2 FYEKMQ (reference sequence). This CDR3 is built from 13 residues. CDR3 in amino acids: CASSLKKADTQYF. The CDR3, as DNA: TGTGCCAGCAGCTTAAAGAAGGCAGACACGCAGTATTTT.

As for this clonotype: Relative to the germline gene, one junction end is altered; a read error may explain this. V gene TRBV11-2 combines with J gene TRBJ2-6; the match to TRBD1 covers 8 bases. There are 16 residues in the CDR3. Per the germline V gene, CDR1 is SGHAT and CDR2 is FQNNGV. The CDR3 sequence is CASSSGGVSGASVLTF. CDR3 DNA sequence: TGTGCCAGCAGCTCAGGGGGCGTATCTGGGGCCAGCGTCCTGACTTTC. Together with reference TRBV11-2 and TRBJ2-6, the CDR3 gives the full variable domain: EAGVAQSPRYKIIEKRQSVAFWCNPISGHATLYWYQQILGQGPKLLIQFQNNGVVDDSQLPKDRFSAERLKGVDSTLKIQPAKLEDSAVYLCASSSGGVSGASVLTFGAGSRLTVL.

The sample holds one count of this clonotype. The junction shows a germline mismatch at one end, possibly a read error. CDR3 in amino acids: CASSLGVTREAVF. In nucleotides, the CDR3 is TGTGCCAGCAGCTTGGGGGTCACGAGAGAAGCTGTCTTT. This chain joins TRBV5-6 and TRBJ1-1; no definite D call. The CDR3 totals 13 residues. Germline CDR1 is SGHDT and CDR2 is YYEEEE.

This clonotype was observed many times. The chain recombines TRBV6-2 or TRBV6-3 with TRBJ1-2; TRBD1 might be the D (5 bases). This CDR3 spans 14 amino acids. The germline V and J ends were trimmed by 8 bases and 4 bases, with 17 bases remaining between them. Germline V gene data show CDR1 as MNHEY and CDR2 as SVGEGT. The CDR3 sequence: CASRKRGVVYGYTF. The CDR3, as DNA: TGTGCCAGCCGCAAACGGGGGGTCGTCTATGGCTACACCTTC.

The sample holds a few counts of this clonotype. The junction shows a germline mismatch at one end, possibly a read error. The chain has TRBV28 and TRBJ2-7, with D possibly matching TRBD1 (7 bases). The CDR3 is made up of 14 amino acids. Germline assignment: CDR1 MDHEN and CDR2 SYDVKM. The CDR3 here is CASSFQGGSYEQYF. DNA of the CDR3: TGTGCCAGCAGTTTTCAGGGGGGTTCCTATGAGCAGTACTTC.

To note about this clonotype: A read error may produce the germline difference seen at one junction end. This sequence joins TRBV29-1 and TRBJ2-2; a possible D gene is TRBD2 (5 bases). Germline CDR1 SQVTM, CDR2 ANQGSEA. The length of the CDR3 is 15 residues. CDR3 sequence reads: CSVEAHGPNTGELFF. DNA of the CDR3: TGCAGCGTTGAAGCACATGGACCGAACACCGGGGAGCTGTTTTTC.

A remark on this clonotype: This may come from a read error, since a much larger clone is one base off. This chain connects TRBV6-6 to TRBJ2-7, with 9 bases lining up with TRBD1. The J segment lost 7 bases and the V segment lost 0 bases, leaving 13 bases of the junction unmatched. The germline V gene encodes CDR1 MNHNY and CDR2 SVGAGI (reference sequence). The CDR3 has 17 amino acids. CDR3 region: CASSYSATGQGRREQYF. The DNA for the CDR3 is TGTGCCAGCAGTTACTCAGCGACGGGACAGGGCCGTAGGGAGCAGTACTTC.

The chain recombines TRBV28 with TRBJ1-2, with 8 bases fitting TRBD1. The V and J ends lost 10 bases and 8 bases, in that order; junction bases with no gene match: 9. This CDR3 region has 12 residues. Per the germline V gene, CDR1 is MDHEN and CDR2 is SYDVKM. CDR3 amino acids: CATSTGGRGYTF. The CDR3 nucleotides read TGTGCCACTTCAACAGGGGGAAGGGGCTACACCTTC.

A word on this clonotype: A much larger clone differs from this one at a single base, so this may be a read error. The CDR3 is CASNPRFGGAIAENIQYF. Written as DNA, the CDR3 is TGTGCCAGCAATCCTCGGTTCGGGGGGGCCATAGCTGAAAACATTCAGTACTTC. The gene calls are TRBV5-5 and TRBJ2-4; TRBD2 matches at 8 bases. CDR1 is SGHKS, CDR2 YYEKEE, per germline (reference sequence). This CDR3 contains 18 residues. V was pared by 6 bases and J by 5 bases, with 19 bases of the junction left unmatched.

A note on this clonotype: One end of the junction fails to match germline, which may point to a read error. The J gene is TRBJ2-5, the V gene TRBV5-1; D gene unclear. CDR3 length equals 14 residues. Germline V gives CDR1 SGHRS, CDR2 YFSETQ. Written as DNA, the CDR3 is TGCGCCAGCAGCTTGGACCTACTCCAAGAGATCCAGTACTTC. It is translated as CASSLDLLQEIQYF.

Regarding this clonotype: A much larger clone lies a single base off, so this may be a read error. The chain employs TRBV6-6 and TRBJ1-1; 7 bases map to TRBD1. From germline, CDR1 is MNHNY and CDR2 SVGAGI (reference sequence). This CDR3 region has 12 residues. The CDR3: CASSHGTAEASF. The CDR3 region has the DNA TGTGCCAGCAGTCATGGGACAGCAGAAGCTTCCTTT.

The CDR3 DNA is TGCAGCGTTGACCCCTCAAGATACGGCGGCGAGCAGTACTTC. It translates to CSVDPSRYGGEQYF. The chain uses TRBV29-1 and TRBJ2-7, with unresolved D. The V gene's germline CDR1 is SQVTM and CDR2 ANQGSEA. The V end lost 3 bases, the J end lost 6 bases, and 18 bases lay between the germline ends. The CDR3 loop spans 14 amino acids.

This rearrangement joins TRBV6-5 to TRBJ2-7, with a tentative D call TRBD1 (5 bases). V dropped 2 bases and J dropped 0 bases, with 17 bases sitting between them. Per the germline V gene, CDR1 is MNHEY and CDR2 is SVGAGI. This CDR3 spans 17 amino acids. The CDR3 region is CASSYRFDRLHSYEQYF. The CDR3 DNA is TGTGCCAGCAGTTACCGTTTTGACAGACTCCACTCCTACGAGCAGTACTTC.

As concerns this clonotype: At one boundary the junction diverges from the germline segment, which might be a read error. V and J are TRBV11-2 and TRBJ2-6; D assignment may be TRBD1 or TRBD2 (5 bases each). The germline CDR1 and CDR2 sequences are SGHAT and FQNNGV. CDR3 size: 16 residues. In nucleotides, the CDR3 is TGTGCCAGCAGCTCCCACTGGGACCCCGGGGCCAACGTCCTGGCTTTC. Translation gives CASSSHWDPGANVLAF.

This clonotype was picked up one time. Sequence at one end of the junction differs from germline and may be a read error. The chain joins TRBV5-4 to TRBJ2-3, with 9 bases that match TRBD2. Looked up from germline, CDR1 is SGHNT and CDR2 is YYREEE (reference sequence). The CDR3 length is 17 residues. The CDR3 DNA sequence: TGTGCCAGCAGCTCGGGGACGGGACTAGCAGGCGCAGATACCCAGTATTTT. Translating it yields CASSSGTGLAGADTQYF. Full variable domain (missing parts from reference TRBV5-4 and TRBJ2-3): ETGVTQSPTHLIKTRGQQVTLRCSSQSGHNTVSWYQQALGQGPQFIFQYYREEENGRGNFPPRFSGLQFPNYSSELNVNALELDDSALYLCASSSGTGLAGADTQYFGPGTRLTVL.